The 7 T cell receptor beta chains in this list originate from one sample, sequenced in a study of identical twins. TCRdb analysed the 5' RACE reads with MiXCR anew, one entry per CDR3 protein. The repertoire holds 1.5 million or so distinct CDR3 sequences, less than 35% seen once, with under 0.35% in the top ten. Sequencing was performed on cord blood. The receptor source for this set is a newborn girl in good health.

The V gene is TRBV24-1, the J gene TRBJ2-4, with D unresolved. The assigned J gene may be wrong: the sequence end matches TRBJ2-7 better. The germline CDR1 and CDR2 sequences are KGHDR and SFDVKD. This CDR3 region has 11 residues. CDR3 sequence (DNA): TGTGCCACCAGTGACGATGCCGAGCAGTACTTC. It yields the protein CATSDDAEQYF.

The gene calls are TRBV28 and TRBJ1-2, with D possibly TRBD1 on 6 matching bases. The germline gives CDR1 MDHEN, CDR2 SYDVKM. The V gene lost 7 bases and the J gene lost 8 bases, with 17 bases spanning the gap. The CDR3 extends over 13 amino acids. CDR3 nucleotide sequence: TGTGCCAGCACCACAACTTGGACAGAAGGCTACACCTTC. It specifies CASTTTWTEGYTF.

The table lists this clonotype with a few counts. The chain carries TRBV6-2 or TRBV6-3 and TRBJ1-1; 8 bases are shared with TRBD1. The trim removed 10 bases at V and 0 bases at J, leaving 10 bases unmatched. Germline V gene lookup returns CDR1 MNHEY and CDR2 SVGEGT. This CDR3 region has 15 residues. DNA of the CDR3: TGTGCCACCCAGGGGGCAGGGGCGATGAACACTGAAGCTTTCTTT. Amino acid sequence: CATQGAGAMNTEAFF.

Note on this clonotype: A read error may account for a junction end that differs from germline. This chain uses TRBV5-1 with TRBJ1-4; 9 bases match TRBD1. There are 15 residues in the CDR3. Germline assignment: CDR1 SGHRS and CDR2 YFSETQ. CDR3 sequence reads: CASGLWDRENEKLFF. DNA of the CDR3: TGCGCCAGCGGCTTGTGGGACAGGGAGAATGAAAAACTGTTTTTT.

V is TRBV24-1 and J is TRBJ2-2; 7 nucleotides match TRBD2. CDR3 length: 18 residues. V gave up 0 bases and J gave up 2 bases; unmatched junction bases: 8. Per germline, CDR1 KGHDR and CDR2 SFDVKD. The CDR3 reads CATSDLAGKRGNTGELFF. CDR3 in DNA: TGTGCCACCAGTGATTTGGCTGGCAAGCGGGGTAACACCGGGGAGCTGTTTTTT.

The chain joins TRBV27 to TRBJ2-3; 9 nucleotides match TRBD2. This CDR3 comprises 15 residues. Germline CDR1 is MNHEY and CDR2 is SMNVEV (reference sequence). The V and J ends lost 7 bases and 7 bases, in that order; junction bases with no gene match: 12. The CDR3, as DNA: TGTGCCAGCACCTGGGGGGGACTAGCTACATATACGCAGTATTTT. Translation: CASTWGGLATYTQYF.

V is TRBV7-9 and J is TRBJ2-7, with 9 bases aligning to TRBD2. This CDR3 contains 15 residues. Unmatched junction bases numbered 5, after V lost 3 bases and J lost 2 bases. Germline V gene sequence: CDR1 SEHNR, CDR2 FQNEAQ (reference sequence). CDR3 protein: CASSFMLAGTYEQYF. CDR3 coding DNA: TGTGCCAGCAGCTTCATGCTAGCGGGGACCTACGAGCAGTACTTC.